This is a list of T cell receptor beta chains from one sample in a study of Tregs in tolerant kidney transplant recipients. The method was immunoSEQ multiplex PCR; TCRdb's version includes in-frame clones alone and lacks a portion of them. The sample consists of about 94,000 clones, roughly 93% of them appearing once. The source was CD4+ T cells from blood, collected before the transplant. These TCRs come from a human donor who received a combined kidney and bone marrow transplant. Both conserved end residues are part of each CDR3. A D gene is named only where the DNA matches it firmly. Part of the rows lack a size; the others show once, few, many or a class for expanded clones.

j_gene	d_gene	v_gene	abundance	CDR3nt	CDR3aa
TRBJ1-2	.	TRBV28	.	TGTGCCAGCAGACTTACGTGGGGCGTAGGCTATGGCTACACCTTC	CASRLTWGVGYGYTF
TRBJ1-4	.	TRBV4-2	.	TGTGCCAGCAGCCAAGATTTCGTCTCGGGGGGGGAAAAACTGTTTTTT	CASSQDFVSGGEKLFF
TRBJ1-2	.	TRBV19	.	TGTGCCAGTAGCCGAGACGGCTTATTCGGGTCGTATGGCTACACCTTC	CASSRDGLFGSYGYTF
TRBJ2-2	.	TRBV4-1	.	TGCGCCAGCAGCCAAGTAACAGGGACCACCGGGGAGCTGTTTTTT	CASSQVTGTTGELFF
TRBJ2-7	TRBD2	TRBV5-1	.	TGCGCCAGCAGCTTGGGGGGGGCTAGCGGGTACGAGCAGTACTTC	CASSLGGASGYEQYF
TRBJ2-1	.	TRBV7-2	once	TGTGCCAGCAGCTTAAGAGGAGGCTCTTACAATGAGCAGTTCTTC	CASSLRGGSYNEQFF
TRBJ2-7	.	TRBV7-2	.	TGTGCCAGCAGCTTAGGACTAGTAATCTCCTACGAGCAGTACTTC	CASSLGLVISYEQYF
TRBJ2-3	.	TRBV5-1	.	TGCGCCAGCAGCTTTGGGCCCACAGATACGCAGTATTTT	CASSFGPTDTQYF
TRBJ2-7	TRBD1	TRBV7-6	.	TGTGCCAGCAGTACCCAGGGGGCCGTCTCCTACGAGCAGTACTTC	CASSTQGAVSYEQYF
TRBJ2-1	.	TRBV10-3	.	TGTGCCATCAGTGAGAAGCGGGTGTCCTACAATGAGCAGTTCTTC	CAISEKRVSYNEQFF
TRBJ2-7	TRBD1	TRBV7-8	.	TGTGCCAGCAGCCTTACCGGGACAGGGACATACGAGCAGTACTTC	CASSLTGTGTYEQYF
TRBJ2-1	.	TRBV7-3	.	TGTGCCAGCAGCTTAAGGAGTGGAAGCTCCTACAATGAGCAGTTCTTC	CASSLRSGSSYNEQFF
TRBJ2-4	.	TRBV12-5	.	TGTGCTAGTGGTTTGTCACAGGGTCCCAAAAACATTCAGTACTTC	CASGLSQGPKNIQYF
TRBJ2-3	.	TRBV7-2	once	TGTGCCAGCAGCCCGCCGACAGCCTCCTTTGGCACAGATACGCAGTATTTT	CASSPPTASFGTDTQYF
TRBJ2-1	TRBD2	TRBV4-2	.	TGTGCCAGCAGCCAAGGGAGGACTAGCGGGGACAATGAGCAGTTCTTC	CASSQGRTSGDNEQFF
TRBJ1-1	.	TRBV6-1	.	TGTGCCAGCAGTGAACCCCGCGCAGGAGCTTTCTTT	CASSEPRAGAFF
TRBJ2-1	.	TRBV14	.	TGTGCCAGCAGCCAAGATTGGGGGGGGGCTATCTACAATGAGCAGTTCTTC	CASSQDWGGAIYNEQFF
TRBJ1-1	.	TRBV7-3	.	TGTGCCAGCAGCCCAACAGCGAACACTGAAGCTTTCTTT	CASSPTANTEAFF
TRBJ1-4	.	TRBV4-2	.	TGTGCCAGCAGCCAAGAACGGGGGGTCAGGGCCGGTGAAAAACTGTTTTTT	CASSQERGVRAGEKLFF
TRBJ2-7	.	TRBV9	.	TGTGCCAGCAGCGTAGATTTAGAATACGAGCAGTACTTC	CASSVDLEYEQYF
TRBJ1-4	TRBD1	TRBV18	.	TGTGCCAGCTCACCAGGACAGGGGGATGAAAAACTGTTTTTT	CASSPGQGDEKLFF
TRBJ2-3	TRBD2	TRBV25-1	.	TGTGCCAGCTCCGATCGGACTAGCGGCACAGATACGCAGTATTTT	CASSDRTSGTDTQYF
TRBJ1-2	.	TRBV11-2	few	TGTGCCAGCAGCTTCATAGAGGAGGGCAGCCATGGCTACACCTTC	CASSFIEEGSHGYTF
TRBJ1-2	.	TRBV28	.	TGTGCCAGCAGTTCCCCCACGGACAGATCCTTTCTGTATGGCTACACCTTC	CASSSPTDRSFLYGYTF
TRBJ2-3	TRBD1	TRBV9	.	TGTGCCAGCAGGGGACAGGGAAGGGATACGCAGTATTTT	CASRGQGRDTQYF
TRBJ1-1	.	TRBV7-9	.	TGTGCCAGCAGCTTAGGCCAGGGGAGTGACACTGAAGCTTTCTTT	CASSLGQGSDTEAFF
TRBJ2-1	.	TRBV4-2	.	TGTGCCAGCAGCCAAGATGAGGCTCGGGACTTCGTTAATGAGCAGTTCTTC	CASSQDEARDFVNEQFF
TRBJ2-1	TRBD2	TRBV27	.	TGTGCCAGCAAGTTGGGGTTCTTCTCATCTAGCGGAATCTACAATGAGCAGTTCTTC	CASKLGFFSSSGIYNEQFF
TRBJ1-2	TRBD1	TRBV6-5	.	TGTGCCAGCAGTTCCCAGGGGGGCGGCTACACCTTC	CASSSQGGGYTF
TRBJ2-5	TRBD2	TRBV5-4	.	TGTGCCAGCAGCCCTCCGGGGGGGGCAGAGACCCAGTACTTC	CASSPPGGAETQYF
TRBJ2-7	TRBD2	TRBV18	once	TGTGCCAGCTCACCAGCTAGCGGAAGCTACGAGCAGTACTTC	CASSPASGSYEQYF
TRBJ2-7	TRBD2	TRBV5-1	.	TGCGCCAGCAGCTCTTGGGGAGGGTTGGGGGACTACGAGCAGTACTTC	CASSSWGGLGDYEQYF
TRBJ1-6	TRBD1	TRBV7-6	.	TGTGCCAGCAGCTTAGCTCTACAGGGGGCAGGTAATTCACCCCTCCACTTT	CASSLALQGAGNSPLHF
TRBJ1-4	.	TRBV9	once	TGTGCCAGCAGCGTAGCTCCCACCTTCCAGGGCTCTTCGGAAAAACTGTTTTTT	CASSVAPTFQGSSEKLFF
TRBJ2-5	.	TRBV4-2	.	TGTGCCAGCAGCCAAGATCCGCAGGGTATCCAAGAGACCCAGTACTTC	CASSQDPQGIQETQYF
TRBJ2-5	TRBD2	TRBV5-5	.	TGTGCCAGCAGCTCCCTAGCGGGAGCGGAGACCCAGTACTTC	CASSSLAGAETQYF
TRBJ1-5	TRBD1	TRBV10-3	once	TGTGCCATCAGCCCGACAGGGGATCGTCAGCCCCAGCATTTT	CAISPTGDRQPQHF
TRBJ1-5	TRBD1	TRBV19	.	TGTGCCAGTAGTTTGGGACAGGCTCAGCCCCAGCATTTT	CASSLGQAQPQHF
TRBJ1-3	TRBD1	TRBV19	few	TGTGCCAGTAGTACGGGACAGTCTGGAAACACCATATATTTT	CASSTGQSGNTIYF
TRBJ1-2	TRBD1	TRBV5-4	once	TGTGCCAGCAGCTTCGAGTTGGGACAGGAAAACTATGGCTACACCTTC	CASSFELGQENYGYTF
TRBJ1-1	.	TRBV19	.	TGTGCCAGTAGTATGGCCCGGGAGCACACTGAAGCTTTCTTT	CASSMAREHTEAFF
TRBJ2-1	TRBD2	TRBV7-6	.	TGTGCCAGCAGCTTGTCATACTCCCTACGACTAGCAAATGAGCAGTTCTTC	CASSLSYSLRLANEQFF